A selection of T cell receptor beta chains follows, all from one sample in a study of blood T cell repertoires in COVID-19. Generated by immunoSEQ multiplex PCR, the TCRdb table keeps only in-frame clones and is missing some. This table holds 40,000 or so clones, approximately 91% found once. Material: peripheral blood. Receptors were obtained from a woman aged 30 to 39 in a cohort sampled during active COVID-19. CDR3s include the opening cysteine and the closing phenylalanine or tryptophan. D genes are given only for firm matches. Some rows have no size entry. The others give once, few or many, or a class for an expanded clone.

D gene,J gene,clone size,V gene,CDR3 protein,CDR3 DNA
-,TRBJ2-2,once,TRBV7-3,CASSLRAGVTNTGELFF,TGTGCCAGCAGCTTAAGAGCAGGGGTCACGAACACCGGGGAGCTGTTTTTT
TRBD2,TRBJ2-3,-,TRBV7-2,CASSWTSGGYTDTQYF,TGTGCCAGCAGCTGGACTAGCGGGGGGTACACAGATACGCAGTATTTT
TRBD1,TRBJ2-1,-,TRBV5-4,CASINRGRGNEQFF,TGTGCCAGCATCAACAGGGGGCGAGGAAATGAGCAGTTCTTC
TRBD1,TRBJ2-1,-,TRBV7-6,CASSLVDRGLGEQFF,TGTGCCAGCAGCTTAGTTGACAGGGGGCTCGGTGAGCAGTTCTTC
TRBD1,TRBJ1-2,few,TRBV2,CASSSRGQAYGYTF,TGTGCCAGCAGCTCCCGCGGACAGGCCTATGGCTACACCTTC
-,TRBJ1-1,-,TRBV6-5,CASSKRDENTEAFF,TGTGCCAGCAGTAAGAGGGATGAGAACACTGAAGCTTTCTTT
TRBD2,TRBJ2-2,-,TRBV5-6,CASSLSLAGNTGELFF,TGTGCCAGCAGCTTGAGCCTAGCGGGCAACACCGGGGAGCTGTTTTTT
TRBD1,TRBJ1-5,-,TRBV24-1,CATSDTGGLNQPQHF,TGTGCTACCAGTGACACAGGGGGACTCAATCAGCCCCAGCATTTT
TRBD1,TRBJ2-5,-,TRBV6-4,CASSDRDRGLVETQYF,TGTGCCAGCAGTGACCGGGACAGGGGGCTCGTAGAGACCCAGTACTTC
TRBD2,TRBJ2-7,-,TRBV27,CASASGSSYEQYF,TGTGCCAGTGCAAGCGGGAGCTCCTACGAGCAGTACTTC
TRBD1,TRBJ1-2,-,TRBV5-1,CASSKGGQGTFNGYTF,TGCGCCAGCAGCAAGGGAGGACAGGGGACTTTTAATGGCTACACCTTC
-,TRBJ2-1,-,TRBV25-1,CASSAVGEKQFF,TGTGCCAGCAGTGCGGTCGGGGAGAAGCAGTTCTTC
-,TRBJ1-1,-,TRBV11-1,CASSLSGTLNTEAFF,TGTGCCAGCAGCTTATCAGGGACACTGAACACTGAAGCTTTCTTT
TRBD1,TRBJ1-1,-,TRBV13,CASSPGTESNTEAFF,TGTGCCAGCAGCCCCGGGACAGAAAGTAACACTGAAGCTTTCTTT
-,TRBJ1-4,-,TRBV5-6,CASSLTGKSANEKLFF,TGTGCCAGCAGCTTGACAGGGAAGTCGGCTAATGAAAAACTGTTTTTT
-,TRBJ2-2,-,TRBV7-3,CASSPTSGGAAIAHTGELFF,TGTGCCAGCAGCCCAACATCAGGAGGGGCCGCTATAGCGCACACCGGCGAGCTGTTTTTT
-,TRBJ2-2,-,TRBV6-5,CATRPGGGELFF,TGTGCCACCCGCCCAGGTGGCGGGGAGCTGTTTTTT
-,TRBJ2-7,-,TRBV11-2,CASSLASGSRLSYEQYF,TGTGCCAGCAGCTTGGCGTCAGGGTCCAGGTTATCCTACGAGCAGTACTTC
TRBD2,TRBJ2-2,-,TRBV27,CASSLRGAFMAGGPNGELFF,TGTGCCAGCAGTTTACGCGGGGCGTTTATGGCGGGAGGGCCAAACGGGGAGCTGTTTTTT
TRBD2,TRBJ2-7,-,TRBV6-2/TRBV6-3,CASSTLWTRSYEQYF,TGTGCCAGCAGCACTCTCTGGACTAGATCCTACGAGCAGTACTTC
-,TRBJ1-2,-,TRBV9,CASSVAGGGYTF,TGTGCCAGCAGCGTAGCGGGGGGCGGCTACACCTTC
-,TRBJ2-2,-,TRBV7-7,CASSSGRAGAGELFF,TGTGCTAGCAGCAGTGGGCGGGCAGGGGCCGGGGAGCTGTTTTTT
TRBD1,TRBJ2-2,-,TRBV24-1,CATSDSRDRDTGELFF,TGTGCCACCAGTGACTCCCGGGACAGGGACACCGGGGAGCTGTTTTTT
TRBD2,TRBJ2-1,-,TRBV18,CASSLLAPLAENSYNEQFF,TGTGCCAGCTCACTACTCGCCCCACTAGCGGAGAACTCCTACAATGAGCAGTTCTTC
-,TRBJ1-2,-,TRBV9,CASSVGQNYGYTF,TGTGCCAGCAGCGTAGGACAGAACTATGGCTACACCTTC
-,TRBJ2-1,-,TRBV6-1,CASSEWENNEQFF,TGTGCCAGCAGTGAATGGGAGAACAATGAGCAGTTCTTC
-,TRBJ1-1,-,TRBV12-3/TRBV12-4,CASSLGRGPFF,TGTGCCAGCAGTTTGGGGCGGGGGCCTTTCTTT
TRBD2,TRBJ2-5,-,TRBV6-5,CASSLSGSTETQYF,TGTGCCAGCAGTCTTAGCGGGAGTACTGAGACCCAGTACTTC
-,TRBJ1-2,-,TRBV4-3,CASSQDPAGFYGYTF,TGCGCCAGCAGCCAAGATCCGGCAGGATTCTATGGCTACACCTTC
TRBD1,TRBJ1-2,-,TRBV5-1,CASCLTGGRDGYTF,TGCGCCAGCTGTTTGACAGGGGGACGGGATGGCTACACCTTC
TRBD1,TRBJ2-7,-,TRBV19,CASSIQGASYEQYF,TGTGCCAGCAGTATACAGGGGGCTTCCTACGAGCAGTACTTC
TRBD2,TRBJ2-5,-,TRBV7-2,CASSLGGLAGDGETQYF,TGTGCCAGCAGCTTAGGGGGTCTCGCGGGAGACGGGGAGACCCAGTACTTC
-,TRBJ1-2,-,TRBV7-2,CASSHNRYGYTF,TGTGCCAGCAGCCATAACAGGTATGGCTACACCTTC
TRBD2,TRBJ2-1,-,TRBV24-1,CATSDRTSHLNEQFF,TGTGCCACCAGTGACCGGACTAGTCACCTCAATGAGCAGTTCTTC
-,TRBJ1-4,once,TRBV14,CASSQDGRGSTNEKLFF,TGTGCCAGCAGCCAAGATGGGAGGGGCTCTACTAATGAAAAACTGTTTTTT
TRBD2,TRBJ2-7,once,TRBV5-6,CASSFGPEAGAYEQYF,TGTGCCAGCAGCTTTGGCCCCGAAGCGGGGGCCTACGAGCAGTACTTC
TRBD1,TRBJ2-7,once,TRBV29-1,CSVQETGQSEQYF,TGCAGCGTTCAGGAGACAGGGCAAAGCGAGCAGTACTTC
-,TRBJ2-1,-,TRBV9,CASSVVNSGDEQFF,TGTGCCAGCAGCGTAGTAAACTCAGGGGATGAGCAGTTCTTC
-,TRBJ2-2,once,TRBV4-3,CASSQAPPGSNTGELFF,TGCGCCAGCAGCCAAGCCCCCCCGGGATCGAACACCGGGGAGCTGTTTTTT
-,TRBJ2-3,-,TRBV6-5,CASTLTTATSDTQYF,TGTGCCAGCACCTTGACGACAGCCACAAGTGATACGCAGTATTTT
-,TRBJ1-3,-,TRBV9,CASSATRTRGGNTIYF,TGTGCCAGCAGCGCCACTCGGACACGAGGTGGAAACACCATATATTTT
TRBD1,TRBJ2-1,-,TRBV3-1/TRBV3-2,CASSQDERGRDRGVTSYNEQFF,TGTGCCAGCAGCCAAGATGAAAGAGGCCGGGACAGGGGGGTAACCTCCTACAATGAGCAGTTCTTC
TRBD1,TRBJ1-5,-,TRBV2,CASRHGTAFNQPQHF,TGTGCCAGCAGACACGGGACAGCATTCAATCAGCCCCAGCATTTT
TRBD1,TRBJ2-5,-,TRBV19,CASSELQGGRETQYF,TGTGCCAGTAGTGAACTACAGGGGGGAAGAGAGACCCAGTACTTC
TRBD2,TRBJ2-7,-,TRBV7-2,CASSSFSGIPYEQYF,TGTGCCAGCAGCTCCTTCAGCGGGATTCCCTACGAGCAGTACTTC
-,TRBJ1-2,-,TRBV7-2,CASNMRGGPYGYTF,TGTGCCAGCAACATGAGAGGGGGACCCTATGGCTACACCTTC
TRBD1,TRBJ2-7,-,TRBV7-3,CASSLEGTGIYEQYF,TGTGCCAGCAGCTTAGAGGGGACAGGGATCTACGAGCAGTACTTC
TRBD1,TRBJ1-6,-,TRBV10-3,CAISESDRVNSPLHF,TGTGCCATCAGTGAGTCTGACAGGGTAAATTCACCCCTCCACTTT
-,TRBJ2-5,-,TRBV3-1/TRBV3-2,CASSQNSGPGTQYF,TGTGCCAGCAGCCAAAATAGCGGTCCAGGGACCCAGTACTTC
TRBD1,TRBJ1-2,few,TRBV7-9,CASSLTGHGYTF,TGTGCCAGCAGCTTGACAGGGCATGGCTACACCTTC
TRBD1,TRBJ1-5,-,TRBV19,CASSLDRGQPQHF,TGTGCCAGTAGTTTGGACAGGGGGCAGCCCCAGCATTTT
TRBD1,TRBJ1-6,-,TRBV11-1,CASSLAKGGVSPLHF,TGTGCCAGCAGCTTAGCGAAAGGGGGCGTTTCACCCCTCCACTTT
TRBD2,TRBJ2-3,-,TRBV7-8,CASSFSVLAGSTDTQYF,TGTGCCAGCAGCTTCTCGGTTCTAGCGGGCTCCACAGATACGCAGTATTTT
TRBD2,TRBJ2-1,-,TRBV30,CAWGIAGGILYNEQFF,TGTGCCTGGGGAATAGCGGGAGGAATCCTCTACAATGAGCAGTTCTTC
TRBD2,TRBJ2-1,-,TRBV7-2,CASLPGLAGLNEQFF,TGTGCCAGCCTCCCGGGACTAGCGGGCCTGAATGAGCAGTTCTTC